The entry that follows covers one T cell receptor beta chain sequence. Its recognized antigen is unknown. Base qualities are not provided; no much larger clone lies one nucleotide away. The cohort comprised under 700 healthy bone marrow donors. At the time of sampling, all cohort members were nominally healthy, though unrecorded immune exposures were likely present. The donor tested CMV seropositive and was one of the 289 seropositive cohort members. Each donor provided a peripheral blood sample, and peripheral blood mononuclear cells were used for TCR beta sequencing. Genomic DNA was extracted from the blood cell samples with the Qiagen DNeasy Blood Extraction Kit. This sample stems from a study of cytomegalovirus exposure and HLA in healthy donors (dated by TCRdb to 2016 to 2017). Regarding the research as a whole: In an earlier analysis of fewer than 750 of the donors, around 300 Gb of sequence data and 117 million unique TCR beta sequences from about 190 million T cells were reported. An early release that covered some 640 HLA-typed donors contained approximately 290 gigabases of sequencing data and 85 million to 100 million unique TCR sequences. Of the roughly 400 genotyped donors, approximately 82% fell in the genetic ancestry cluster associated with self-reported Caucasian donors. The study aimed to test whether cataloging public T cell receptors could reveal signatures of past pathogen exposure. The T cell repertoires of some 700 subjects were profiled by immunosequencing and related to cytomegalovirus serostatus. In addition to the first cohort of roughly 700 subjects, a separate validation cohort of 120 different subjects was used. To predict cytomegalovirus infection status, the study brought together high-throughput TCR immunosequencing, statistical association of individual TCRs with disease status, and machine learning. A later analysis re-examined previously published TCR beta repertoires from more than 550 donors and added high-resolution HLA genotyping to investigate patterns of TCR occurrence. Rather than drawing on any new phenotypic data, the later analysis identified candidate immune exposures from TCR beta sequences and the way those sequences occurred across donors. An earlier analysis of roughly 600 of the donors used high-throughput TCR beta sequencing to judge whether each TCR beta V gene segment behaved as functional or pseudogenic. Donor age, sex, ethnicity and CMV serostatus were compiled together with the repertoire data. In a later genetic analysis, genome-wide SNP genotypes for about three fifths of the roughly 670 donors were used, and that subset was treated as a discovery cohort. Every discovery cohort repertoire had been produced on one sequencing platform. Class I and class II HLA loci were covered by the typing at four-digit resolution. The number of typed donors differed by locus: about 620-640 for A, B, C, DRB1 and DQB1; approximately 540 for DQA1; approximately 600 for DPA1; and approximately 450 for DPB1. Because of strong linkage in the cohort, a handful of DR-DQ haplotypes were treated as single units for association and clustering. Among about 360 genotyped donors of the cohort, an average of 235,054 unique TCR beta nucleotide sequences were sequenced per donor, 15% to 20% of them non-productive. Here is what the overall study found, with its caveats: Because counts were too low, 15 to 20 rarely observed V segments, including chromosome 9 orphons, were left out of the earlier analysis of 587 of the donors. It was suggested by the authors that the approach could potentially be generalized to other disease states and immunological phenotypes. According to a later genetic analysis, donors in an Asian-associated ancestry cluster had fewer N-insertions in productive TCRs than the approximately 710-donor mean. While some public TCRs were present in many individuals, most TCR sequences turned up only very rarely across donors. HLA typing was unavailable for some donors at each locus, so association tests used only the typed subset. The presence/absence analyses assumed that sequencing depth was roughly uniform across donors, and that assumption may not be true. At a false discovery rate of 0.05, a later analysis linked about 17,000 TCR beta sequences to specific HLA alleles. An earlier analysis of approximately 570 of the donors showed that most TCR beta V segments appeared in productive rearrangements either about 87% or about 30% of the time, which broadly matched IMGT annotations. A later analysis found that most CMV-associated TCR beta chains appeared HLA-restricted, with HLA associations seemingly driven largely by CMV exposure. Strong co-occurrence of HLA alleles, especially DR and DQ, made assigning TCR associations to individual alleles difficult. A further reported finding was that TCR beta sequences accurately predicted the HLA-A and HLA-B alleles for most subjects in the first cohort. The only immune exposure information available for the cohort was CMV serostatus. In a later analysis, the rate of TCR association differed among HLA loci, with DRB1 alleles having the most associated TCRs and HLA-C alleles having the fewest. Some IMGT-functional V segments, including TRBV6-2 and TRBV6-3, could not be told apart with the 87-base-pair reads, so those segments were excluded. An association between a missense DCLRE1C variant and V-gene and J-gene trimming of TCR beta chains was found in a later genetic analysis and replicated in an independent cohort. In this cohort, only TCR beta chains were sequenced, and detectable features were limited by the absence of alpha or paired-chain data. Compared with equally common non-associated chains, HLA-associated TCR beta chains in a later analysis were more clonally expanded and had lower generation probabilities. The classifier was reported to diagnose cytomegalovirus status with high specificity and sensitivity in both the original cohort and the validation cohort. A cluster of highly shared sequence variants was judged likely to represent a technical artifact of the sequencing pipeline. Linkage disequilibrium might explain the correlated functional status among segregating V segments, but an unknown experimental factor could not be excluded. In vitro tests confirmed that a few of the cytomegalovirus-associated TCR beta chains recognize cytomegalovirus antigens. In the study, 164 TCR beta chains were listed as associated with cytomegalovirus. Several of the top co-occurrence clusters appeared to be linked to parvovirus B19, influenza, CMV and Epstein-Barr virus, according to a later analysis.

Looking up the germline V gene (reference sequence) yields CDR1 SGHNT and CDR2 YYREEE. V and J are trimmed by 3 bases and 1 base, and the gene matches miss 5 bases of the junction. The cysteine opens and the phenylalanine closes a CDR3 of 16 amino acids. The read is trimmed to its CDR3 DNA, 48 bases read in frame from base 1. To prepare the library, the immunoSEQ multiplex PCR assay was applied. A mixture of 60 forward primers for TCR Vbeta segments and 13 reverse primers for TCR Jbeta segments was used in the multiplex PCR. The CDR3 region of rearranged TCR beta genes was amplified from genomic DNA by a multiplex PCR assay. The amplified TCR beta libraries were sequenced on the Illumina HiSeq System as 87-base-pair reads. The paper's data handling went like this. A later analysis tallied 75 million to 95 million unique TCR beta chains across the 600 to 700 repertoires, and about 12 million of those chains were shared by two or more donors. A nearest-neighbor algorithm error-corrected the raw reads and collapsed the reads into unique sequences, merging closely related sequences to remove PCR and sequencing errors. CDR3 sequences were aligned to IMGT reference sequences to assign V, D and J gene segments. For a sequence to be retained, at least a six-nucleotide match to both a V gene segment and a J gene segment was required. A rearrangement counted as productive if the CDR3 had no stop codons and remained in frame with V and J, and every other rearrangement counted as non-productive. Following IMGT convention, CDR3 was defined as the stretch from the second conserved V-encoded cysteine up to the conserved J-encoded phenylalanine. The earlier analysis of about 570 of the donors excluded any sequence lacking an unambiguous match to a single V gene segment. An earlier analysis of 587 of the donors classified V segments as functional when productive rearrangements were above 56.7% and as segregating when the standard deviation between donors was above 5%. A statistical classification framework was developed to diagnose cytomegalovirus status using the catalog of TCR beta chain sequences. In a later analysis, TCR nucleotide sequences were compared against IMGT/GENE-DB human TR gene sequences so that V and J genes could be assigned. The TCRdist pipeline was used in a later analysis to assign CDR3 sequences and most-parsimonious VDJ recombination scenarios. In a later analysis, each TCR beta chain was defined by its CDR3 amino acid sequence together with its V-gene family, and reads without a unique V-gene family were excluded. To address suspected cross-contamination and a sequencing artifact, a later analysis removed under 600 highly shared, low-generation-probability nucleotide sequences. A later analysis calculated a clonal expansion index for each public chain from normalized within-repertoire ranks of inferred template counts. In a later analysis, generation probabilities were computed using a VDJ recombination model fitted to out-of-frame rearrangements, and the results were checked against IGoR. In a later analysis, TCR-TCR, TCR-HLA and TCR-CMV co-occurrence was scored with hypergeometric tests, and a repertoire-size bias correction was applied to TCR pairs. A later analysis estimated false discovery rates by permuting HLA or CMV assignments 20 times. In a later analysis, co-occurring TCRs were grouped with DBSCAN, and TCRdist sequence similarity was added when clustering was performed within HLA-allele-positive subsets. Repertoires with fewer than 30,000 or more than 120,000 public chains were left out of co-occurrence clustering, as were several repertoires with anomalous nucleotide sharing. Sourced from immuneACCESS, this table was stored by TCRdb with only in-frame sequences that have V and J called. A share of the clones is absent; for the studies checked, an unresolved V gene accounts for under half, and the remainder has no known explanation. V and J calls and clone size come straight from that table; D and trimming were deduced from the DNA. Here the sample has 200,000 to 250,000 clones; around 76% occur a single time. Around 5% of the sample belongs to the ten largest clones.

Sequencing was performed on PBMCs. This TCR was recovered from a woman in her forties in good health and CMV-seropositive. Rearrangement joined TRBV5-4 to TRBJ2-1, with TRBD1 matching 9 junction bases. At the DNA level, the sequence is TGTGCCAGCAGCTCTACCGGGACAGGGTCCTACAATGAGCAGTTCTTC. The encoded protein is CASSSTGTGSYNEQFF. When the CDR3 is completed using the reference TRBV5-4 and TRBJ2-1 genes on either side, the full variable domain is ETGVTQSPTHLIKTRGQQVTLRCSSQSGHNTVSWYQQALGQGPQFIFQYYREEENGRGNFPPRFSGLQFPNYSSELNVNALELDDSALYLCASSSTGTGSYNEQFFGPGTRLTVL.